This TCR beta chain was sequenced in a study of blood T cell repertoires in COVID-19. Source study methods: Reference gene primer amplification gave nucleated cell count estimates. Only in-frame clones appear in the TCRdb table, and some are missing; sequencing was by immunoSEQ multiplex PCR. The DNA gave D and trimming, while V, J and clone size come from that table. The profile shows more than 100,000 clones, about 87% of them singletons. V lost 4 bases and J lost 0, with 8 bases in between. The CDR3 sequence is 14 residues long. CDR1 and CDR2 (germline): SEHNR, FQNEAQ (reference sequence). The gene calls are TRBV7-9 and TRBJ2-3, with a weak D call TRBD2 (5 bases). This sequence was found in a woman in her 70s with acute or convalescent COVID-19. Sequences were obtained from peripheral blood. CDR3 in DNA: TGTGCCAGCAGCTCGACTATTAGCACAGATACGCAGTATTTT. Its translation: CASSSTISTDTQYF.